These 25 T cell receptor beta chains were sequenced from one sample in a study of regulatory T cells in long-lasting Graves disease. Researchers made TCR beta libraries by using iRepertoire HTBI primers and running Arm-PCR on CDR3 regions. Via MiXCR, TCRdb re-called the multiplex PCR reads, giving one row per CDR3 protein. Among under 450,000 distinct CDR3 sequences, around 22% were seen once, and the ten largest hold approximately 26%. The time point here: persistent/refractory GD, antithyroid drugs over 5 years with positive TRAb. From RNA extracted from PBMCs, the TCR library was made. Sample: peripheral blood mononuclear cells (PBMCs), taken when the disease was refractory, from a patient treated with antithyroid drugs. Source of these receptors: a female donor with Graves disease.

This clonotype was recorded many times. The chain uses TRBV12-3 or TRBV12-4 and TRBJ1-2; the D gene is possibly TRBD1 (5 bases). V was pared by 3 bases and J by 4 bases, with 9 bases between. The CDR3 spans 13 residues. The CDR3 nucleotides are TGTGCCAGCAGTTTGCCCAGGGTCTATGGCTACACCTTC. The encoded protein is CASSLPRVYGYTF.

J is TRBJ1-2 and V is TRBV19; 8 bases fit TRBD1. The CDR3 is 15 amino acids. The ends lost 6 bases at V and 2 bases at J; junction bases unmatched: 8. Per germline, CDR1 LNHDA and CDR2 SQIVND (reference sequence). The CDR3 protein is CASRSDRGGNYGYTF. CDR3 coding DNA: TGTGCCAGTAGGAGCGACAGGGGTGGGAACTATGGCTACACCTTC.

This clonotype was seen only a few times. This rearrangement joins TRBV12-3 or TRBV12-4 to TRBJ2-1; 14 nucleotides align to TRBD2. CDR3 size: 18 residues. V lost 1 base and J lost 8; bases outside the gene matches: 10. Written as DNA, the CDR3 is TGTGCCAGCAGTTTAGGGCTGGGACTAGCGGGAGTTGTGGATGAGCAGTTCTTC. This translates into CASSLGLGLAGVVDEQFF.

The CDR3 nucleotides read TGTGCCAGCAGCTTATTTACGGGAAGACCTCAGGTGCAGTACTTC. Translated: CASSLFTGRPQVQYF. The V and J genes are TRBV7-2 and TRBJ2-7; tentatively, D is TRBD2 (5 bases). This CDR3 comprises 15 residues. V was trimmed by 2 bases and J by 9 bases, leaving 20 bases between them. Germline V gene lookup returns CDR1 SGHTA and CDR2 FQGNSA.

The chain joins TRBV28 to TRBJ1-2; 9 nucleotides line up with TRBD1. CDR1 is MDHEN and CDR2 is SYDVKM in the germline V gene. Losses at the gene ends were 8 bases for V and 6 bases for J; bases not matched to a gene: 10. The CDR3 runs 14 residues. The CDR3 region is CASRRQGEKNGYTF. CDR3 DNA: TGTGCCAGCCGAAGACAGGGGGAGAAAAATGGCTACACCTTC.

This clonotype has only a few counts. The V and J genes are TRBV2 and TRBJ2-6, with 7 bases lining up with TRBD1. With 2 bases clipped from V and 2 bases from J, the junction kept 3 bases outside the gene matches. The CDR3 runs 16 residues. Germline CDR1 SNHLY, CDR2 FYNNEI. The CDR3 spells CASSELDRAGANVLTF. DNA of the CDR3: TGTGCCAGCAGTGAATTAGACAGGGCTGGGGCCAACGTCCTGACTTTC.

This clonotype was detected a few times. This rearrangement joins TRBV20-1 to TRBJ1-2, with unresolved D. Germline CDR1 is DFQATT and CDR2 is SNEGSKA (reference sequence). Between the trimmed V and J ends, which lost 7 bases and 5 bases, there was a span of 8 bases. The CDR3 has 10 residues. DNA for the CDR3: TGCAGTGGAAGTTCTTATGGCTACACCTTC. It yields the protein CSGSSYGYTF.

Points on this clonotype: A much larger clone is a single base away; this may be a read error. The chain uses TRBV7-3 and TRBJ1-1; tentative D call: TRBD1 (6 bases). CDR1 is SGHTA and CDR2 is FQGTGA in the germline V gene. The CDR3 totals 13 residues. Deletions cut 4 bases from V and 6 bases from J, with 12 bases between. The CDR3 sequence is CASSWGAVAEAFF. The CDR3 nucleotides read TGTGCCAGCAGCTGGGGGGCTGTCGCTGAAGCTTTCTTT.

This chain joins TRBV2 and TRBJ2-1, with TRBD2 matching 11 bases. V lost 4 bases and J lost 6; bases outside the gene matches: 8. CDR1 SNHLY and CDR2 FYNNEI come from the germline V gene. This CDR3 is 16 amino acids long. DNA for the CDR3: TGTGCCAGCAGTGCCATTAGCGGGAGGGCCGGCAATGAGCAGTTCTTC. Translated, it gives CASSAISGRAGNEQFF.

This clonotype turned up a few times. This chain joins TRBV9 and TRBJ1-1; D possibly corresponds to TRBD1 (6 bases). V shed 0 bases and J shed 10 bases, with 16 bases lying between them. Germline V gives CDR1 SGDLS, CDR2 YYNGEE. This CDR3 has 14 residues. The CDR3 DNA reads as TGTGCCAGCAGCGTAGAATCACAGGGTCGGTCAGCTTTCTTT. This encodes CASSVESQGRSAFF. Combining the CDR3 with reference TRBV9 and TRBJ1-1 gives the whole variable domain DSGVTQTPKHLITATGQRVTLRCSPRSGDLSVYWYQQSLDQGLQFLIQYYNGEERAKGNILERFSAQQFPDLHSELNLSSLELGDSALYFCASSVESQGRSAFFGQGTRLTVV.

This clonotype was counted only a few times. CDR3 in DNA: TGCAGCGTGATGGGGACAGGGACAATGAACACTGAAGCTTTCTTT. This translates into CSVMGTGTMNTEAFF. The chain joins TRBV29-1 to TRBJ1-1; 9 positions match TRBD1. There are 15 residues in the CDR3. Germline-derived CDR1 and CDR2 are SQVTM and ANQGSEA. The V gene end was trimmed by 6 bases and the J gene end by 0 bases; junction bases not matched to a gene: 8.

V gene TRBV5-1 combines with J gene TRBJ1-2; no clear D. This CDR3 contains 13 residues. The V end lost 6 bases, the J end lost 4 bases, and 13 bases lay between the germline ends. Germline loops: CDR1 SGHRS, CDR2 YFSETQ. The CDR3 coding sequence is TGCGCCAGCAACCCTGGACTACCCTATGGCTACACCTTC. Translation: CASNPGLPYGYTF.

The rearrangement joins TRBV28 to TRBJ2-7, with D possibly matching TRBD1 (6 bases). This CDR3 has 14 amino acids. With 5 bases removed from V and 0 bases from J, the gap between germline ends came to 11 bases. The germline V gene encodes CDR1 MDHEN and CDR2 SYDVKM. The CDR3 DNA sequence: TGTGCCAGCAGTATAGACAGGTTCTCCTACGAGCAGTACTTC. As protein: CASSIDRFSYEQYF.

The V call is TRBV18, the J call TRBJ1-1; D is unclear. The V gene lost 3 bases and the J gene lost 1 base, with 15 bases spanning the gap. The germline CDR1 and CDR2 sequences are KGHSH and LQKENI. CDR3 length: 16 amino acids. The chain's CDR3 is CASSPKLSGGNTEAFF. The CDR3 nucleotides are TGTGCCAGCTCACCCAAGTTATCGGGAGGGAACACTGAAGCTTTCTTT.

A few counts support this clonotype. The CDR3 spells CASSSLGRSPMNTEAFF. Here the CDR3 DNA reads TGTGCCAGTAGTAGCTTGGGCAGAAGTCCCATGAACACTGAAGCTTTCTTT. The chain combines TRBV19 with TRBJ1-1; no clear D. Trimming stripped 4 bases from V and 0 bases from J, with 18 bases between. The CDR3 is 17 amino acids. Germline V gives CDR1 LNHDA, CDR2 SQIVND (reference sequence).

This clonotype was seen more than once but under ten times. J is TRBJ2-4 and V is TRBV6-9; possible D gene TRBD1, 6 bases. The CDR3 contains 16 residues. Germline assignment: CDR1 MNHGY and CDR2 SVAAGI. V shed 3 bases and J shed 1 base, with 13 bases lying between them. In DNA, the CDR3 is TGTGCCAGCAGTTACGGACAGAATTCGGCCAAAAACATTCAGTACTTC. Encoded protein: CASSYGQNSAKNIQYF.

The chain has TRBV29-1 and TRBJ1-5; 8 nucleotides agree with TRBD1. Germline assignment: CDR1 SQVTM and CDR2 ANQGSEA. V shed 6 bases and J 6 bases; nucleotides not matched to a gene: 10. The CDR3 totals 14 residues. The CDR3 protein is CSVSTGQAGQPQHF. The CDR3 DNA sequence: TGCAGCGTCTCTACGGGACAGGCAGGTCAGCCCCAGCATTTT.

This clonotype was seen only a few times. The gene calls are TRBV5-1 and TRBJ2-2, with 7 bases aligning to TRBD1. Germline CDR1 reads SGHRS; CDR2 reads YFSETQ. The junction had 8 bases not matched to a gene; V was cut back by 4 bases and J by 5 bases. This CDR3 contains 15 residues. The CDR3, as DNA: TGCGCCAGCAGCCTGGCCGGGACAGAAACCGGGGAGCTGTTTTTT. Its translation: CASSLAGTETGELFF.

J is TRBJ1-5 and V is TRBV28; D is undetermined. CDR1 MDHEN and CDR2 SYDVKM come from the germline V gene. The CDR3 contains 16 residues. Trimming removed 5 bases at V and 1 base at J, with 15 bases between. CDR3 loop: CASSTLFLGSNQPQHF. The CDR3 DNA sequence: TGTGCCAGCAGTACCCTATTCCTTGGGAGCAATCAGCCCCAGCATTTT.

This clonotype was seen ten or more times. The CDR3 DNA reads as TGTGCCAGCAGTGCCGGGACAGTCTATGGCTACACCTTC. This encodes CASSAGTVYGYTF. V is TRBV2 and J is TRBJ1-2; TRBD1 agrees at 7 bases. This CDR3 comprises 13 residues. Germline V gene data show CDR1 as SNHLY and CDR2 as FYNNEI. V shed 4 bases, J shed 4 bases, and the junction held 3 bases outside the gene matches. The full variable domain, with the rest looked up from reference TRBV2 and TRBJ1-2, is EPEVTQTPSHQVTQMGQEVILRCVPISNHLYFYWYRQILGQKVEFLVSFYNNEISEKSEIFDDQFSVERPDGSNFTLKIRSTKLEDSAMYFCASSAGTVYGYTFGSGTRLTVV.

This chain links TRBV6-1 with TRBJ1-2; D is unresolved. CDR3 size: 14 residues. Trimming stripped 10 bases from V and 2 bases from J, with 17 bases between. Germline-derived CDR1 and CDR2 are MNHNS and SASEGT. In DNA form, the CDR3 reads TGTGCCATCAGAATTAGGGAAACAAACTATGGCTACACCTTC. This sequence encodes CAIRIRETNYGYTF.

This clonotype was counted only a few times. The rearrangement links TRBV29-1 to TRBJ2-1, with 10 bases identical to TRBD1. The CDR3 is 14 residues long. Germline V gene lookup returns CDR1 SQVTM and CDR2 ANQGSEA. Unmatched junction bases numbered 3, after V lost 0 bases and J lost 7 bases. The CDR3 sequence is CSVEEGDRGNEQFF. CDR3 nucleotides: TGCAGCGTTGAAGAGGGGGACAGGGGTAATGAGCAGTTCTTC.

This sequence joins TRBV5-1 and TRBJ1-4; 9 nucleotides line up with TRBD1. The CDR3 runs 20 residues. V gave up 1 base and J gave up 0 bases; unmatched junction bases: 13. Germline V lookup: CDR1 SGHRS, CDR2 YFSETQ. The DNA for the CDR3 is TGCGCCAGCAGCTTGAAGCCTACAGGGGGCCATGATGCAACTAATGAAAAACTGTTTTTT. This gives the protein CASSLKPTGGHDATNEKLFF.

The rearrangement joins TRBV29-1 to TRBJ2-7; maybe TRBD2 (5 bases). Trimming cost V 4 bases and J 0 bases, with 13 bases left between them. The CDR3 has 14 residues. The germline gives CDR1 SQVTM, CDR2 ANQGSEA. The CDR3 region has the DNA TGCAGCGTTGGGGGAGCAGGAAGCTCCTACGAGCAGTACTTC. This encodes CSVGGAGSSYEQYF.

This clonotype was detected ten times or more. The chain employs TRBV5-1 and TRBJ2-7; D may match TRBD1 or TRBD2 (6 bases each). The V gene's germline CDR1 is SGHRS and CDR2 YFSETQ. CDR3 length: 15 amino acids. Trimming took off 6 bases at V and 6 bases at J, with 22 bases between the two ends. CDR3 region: CASNIAGGQNAEQYF. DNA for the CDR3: TGCGCCAGCAACATTGCCGGGGGCCAAAACGCCGAGCAGTACTTC.